The T cell receptor beta chain described here comes from a study of blood T cell repertoires in COVID-19. The table lists this clone with a few counts. Assay: immunoSEQ multiplex PCR; the TCRdb copy retains only in-frame clones and omits some. The sample holds some 190,000 clones; roughly 87% are singletons and the top ten take 6.5% to 9.5%. The V gene lost 7 bases and the J gene lost 0 bases, with 18 bases spanning the gap. Germline lookup yields CDR1 SQVTM and CDR2 ANQGSEA. This CDR3 contains 15 residues. The chain uses TRBV29-1 and TRBJ1-2; TRBD1 might be the D (6 bases). Sequenced input: peripheral blood. The source of this sequence is a woman aged 60-70 years with COVID-19, enrolled during active disease. CDR3 nucleotide sequence: TGCAGCGCCACATCCCAGGGGAGGGCTAACTATGGCTACACCTTC. Amino acids: CSATSQGRANYGYTF.